Listed below are T cell receptor beta chains from one sample, sequenced in a study of regulatory T cells in long-lasting Graves disease. TCRdb re-called the multiplex PCR reads through MiXCR, storing one row per CDR3 protein. The sample carries 600,000 to 850,000 distinct CDR3 sequences, about 32% recorded once. The source was peripheral blood mononuclear cells (PBMCs), collected when the disease was refractory, from a patient treated with antithyroid drugs. The receptor source for this set is a female donor with Graves disease. CDR3s include the opening cysteine and the closing phenylalanine or tryptophan. A D gene is named only where the DNA matches it firmly. Size is omitted from some rows. Given values are once, few, many or a class for expanded clones.

V gene	CDR3 length	D gene	J gene	clone size	CDR3 protein	CDR3 DNA
TRBV7-3	13	-	TRBJ1-2	many	CASSYRSGDGYTF	TGTGCCAGCAGTTACCGTAGTGGGGATGGCTACACCTTC
TRBV6-2/TRBV6-3	14	-	TRBJ2-4	few	CASSDAGAKNIQYF	TGTGCCAGCAGTGACGCTGGAGCCAAAAACATTCAGTACTTC
TRBV20-1	15	TRBD1	TRBJ1-4	-	CSAHRRTGAVEKLFF	TGCAGTGCTCACAGAAGGACAGGGGCGGTTGAAAAACTGTTTTTT
TRBV7-9	14	-	TRBJ1-6	-	CASRTVLNNSPLHF	TGTGCCAGCAGAACCGTTCTGAATAATTCACCCCTCCACTTT
TRBV20-1	17	TRBD2	TRBJ2-7	-	CSASGWLAGGGGYEQYF	TGCAGTGCCTCGGGGTGGCTAGCGGGAGGCGGGGGGTACGAGCAGTACTTC
TRBV6-1	15	TRBD2	TRBJ2-7	-	CASSGLAGGAYEQYF	TGTGCCAGCAGTGGGCTAGCGGGAGGAGCCTACGAGCAGTACTTC
TRBV20-1	13	TRBD2	TRBJ2-5	many	CSALGRGQETQYF	TGCAGTGCGCTCGGGAGGGGACAAGAGACCCAGTACTTC
TRBV5-1	14	-	TRBJ2-7	-	CASSFDNPGYEQYF	TGCGCCAGCAGCTTTGACAACCCGGGTTACGAGCAGTACTTC
TRBV12-3/TRBV12-4	14	-	TRBJ1-3	few	CASSLLGGRDTIYF	TGTGCCAGCAGTTTGTTGGGGGGGAGAGACACCATATATTTT
TRBV5-1	12	-	TRBJ2-7	many	CASSLVGNEQYF	TGTGCCAGCAGTCTCGTCGGTAACGAGCAGTACTTC
TRBV20-1	14	TRBD2	TRBJ2-7	-	CSASSGTSGREQYF	TGCAGTGCTAGCTCGGGGACTAGCGGGAGGGAGCAGTACTTC
TRBV2	13	TRBD1	TRBJ1-2	many	CASSASGGYGYTF	TGTGCCAGCAGTGCGTCAGGGGGCTATGGCTACACCTTC
TRBV12-5	15	-	TRBJ2-7	many	CASSLSGPGSYEQYF	TGTGCTAGTAGCCTATCCGGCCCGGGCTCCTACGAGCAGTACTTC
TRBV7-2	14	-	TRBJ1-6	few	CASSRTRHNSPLHF	TGTGCCAGCAGCAGGACACGACATAATTCACCCCTCCACTTT
TRBV7-2	14	-	TRBJ1-2	few	CASSFGTNRNGYTF	TGTGCCAGCAGCTTTGGGACCAACAGGAATGGCTACACCTTC
TRBV3-1	16	TRBD2	TRBJ2-2	-	CASSQGSGRGTGELFF	TGTGCCAGCAGCCAAGGGAGCGGGAGAGGTACCGGGGAGCTGTTTTTT
TRBV5-1	18	TRBD1	TRBJ1-3	once	CASSLTLTGGFSGNTIYF	TGCGCCAGCAGCTTGACACTGACAGGGGGATTCTCTGGAAACACCATATATTTT
TRBV27	16	-	TRBJ1-1	-	CASSSASGWGNTEAFF	TGTGCCAGCAGTTCCGCTTCGGGTTGGGGGAACACTGAAGCTTTCTTT
TRBV5-1	14	TRBD1	TRBJ1-2	-	CASSAGQPTHGYTF	TGCGCCAGCAGCGCGGGACAGCCGACTCATGGCTACACCTTC
TRBV20-1	14	-	TRBJ1-1	few	CSARDVRGSPEAFF	TGCAGTGCTAGAGATGTCAGGGGAAGCCCTGAAGCTTTCTTT
TRBV7-8	14	TRBD1	TRBJ1-1	many	CASSQTGLSTEAFF	TGTGCCAGCAGCCAGACAGGGTTGAGCACTGAAGCTTTCTTT
TRBV5-1	14	-	TRBJ1-1	few	CASSFGVQNTEAFF	TGCGCCAGCAGCTTCGGAGTTCAGAACACTGAAGCTTTCTTT
TRBV2	13	-	TRBJ2-7	many	CASLGRGKDEQYF	TGTGCCAGCCTCGGCAGGGGTAAGGACGAGCAGTACTTC
TRBV28	17	TRBD1	TRBJ2-5	-	CASSSPSGSGGRETQYF	TGTGCCAGCAGTTCCCCATCGGGGTCAGGGGGAAGAGAGACCCAGTACTTC
TRBV6-2/TRBV6-3	14	-	TRBJ1-1	-	CASSESSGVKGAFF	TGCGCCAGCAGTGAGTCTTCAGGGGTAAAGGGAGCTTTCTTT
TRBV11-2	13	-	TRBJ1-5	few	CASSRLSDQPQHF	TGTGCCAGCAGCAGACTGTCAGATCAGCCCCAGCATTTT
TRBV6-2/TRBV6-3	13	-	TRBJ1-1	-	CASTRGGYSEAFF	TGTGCCAGCACGAGGGGGGGGTACTCTGAAGCTTTCTTT
TRBV2	16	-	TRBJ2-2	-	CASTRGRQRNTGELFF	TGTGCCAGCACCAGAGGGCGACAGCGAAACACCGGGGAGCTGTTTTTT
TRBV28	14	-	TRBJ1-2	-	CASSLPGQNYGYTF	TGTGCCAGCAGCCTTCCCGGACAAAACTATGGCTACACCTTC
TRBV6-5	14	-	TRBJ1-1	many	CASSYRSGEPEAFF	TGTGCCAGCAGTTATCGTAGCGGGGAGCCTGAAGCTTTCTTT
TRBV5-1	13	-	TRBJ2-2	few	CASSTDSTGELFF	TGCGCCAGCAGCACAGACAGCACCGGGGAGCTGTTTTTT
TRBV7-6	14	-	TRBJ1-2	few	CASSPGGLRYGYTF	TGTGCCAGCAGCCCCGGGGGGTTGCGCTATGGCTACACCTTC
TRBV6-1	13	TRBD1	TRBJ1-1	-	CAGQDQGNTEAFF	TGTGCCGGACAGGATCAAGGGAACACCGAAGCTTTCTTT
TRBV15	14	-	TRBJ1-5	-	CATSMDSSNQPQHF	TGTGCCACCAGCATGGACAGTAGCAATCAGCCCCAGCATTTT
TRBV5-1	14	-	TRBJ1-1	-	CASSLQAFNTEAFF	TGCGCCAGCAGTTTACAGGCATTCAACACTGAAGCTTTCTTT
TRBV12-3/TRBV12-4	12	-	TRBJ1-5	-	CASSPSAGPQHF	TGTGCCAGCAGCCCCAGCGCGGGGCCCCAGCATTTT
TRBV10-3	14	-	TRBJ2-1	-	CAISEGLAGDEQFF	TGTGCCATCAGTGAGGGGCTAGCTGGAGATGAGCAGTTCTTC
TRBV4-2	14	TRBD2	TRBJ2-7	-	CASSPRGGGDEQYF	TGTGCCAGCAGCCCCCGGGGGGGGGGCGACGAGCAGTACTTC
TRBV9	13	-	TRBJ1-2	-	CASEGARGYGYTF	TGTGCCAGCGAAGGCGCCAGAGGCTATGGCTACACCTTC
TRBV20-1	16	TRBD2	TRBJ2-5	many	CSATRTSGRVQETQYF	TGCAGTGCCACCCGGACTAGCGGGAGGGTACAAGAGACCCAGTACTTC